This T cell receptor beta chain was identified in a study of OX40 agonist ivuxolimab in advanced cancers. The method was immunoSEQ multiplex PCR; TCRdb's version includes in-frame clones alone and lacks a portion of them. The data show tens of thousands of clones, around 87% seen once. CDR1 and CDR2 from the germline V gene are SGHTA and FQGNSA. Trimming removed 5 bases from V and 3 bases from J, with 10 bases in between. CDR3 size: 13 residues. The material sequenced was CD4+ or CD8+ T cells sorted from blood, taken in a trial of the OX40 agonist ivuxolimab. The clonotype originates from an adult with an advanced solid tumor such as melanoma, head and neck, liver or kidney cancer. This chain connects TRBV7-2 to TRBJ1-2; D ambiguous. For the CDR3, the DNA is TGTGCCAGCAGCCCCTCGGGTCACTATGGCTACACCTTC. Its translation is CASSPSGHYGYTF.